The TCR beta chain under discussion was sequenced for a study of Tregs in tolerant kidney transplant recipients. Whole-study findings and limits: Biological reproducibility was not directly addressed, but technical replication error appeared minimal. Few patients were studied, so findings need validation in larger groups.

The CDR3 loop spans 15 amino acids. Trimming at V came to 3 bases and at J to 1 base, leaving 3 bases not matched to a gene. Germline CDR1 LNHDA, CDR2 SQIVND (reference sequence). As for this clone: What it binds is not known. Other DNA sequences in the sample encode the same CDR3.

Profiled with immunoSEQ multiplex PCR; TCRdb holds only in-frame clones, not every one. The sample carries tens of thousands of clones, around 94% recorded once. Source material: CD8+ T cells from blood. The receptor comes from a human donor in good health. The V gene is TRBV19, the J gene TRBJ2-1; 7 bases agree with TRBD2. The CDR3 DNA follows: TGTGCCAGTAGTATTACGGGAGGTTCCTACAATGAGCAGTTCTTC. Encoded protein: CASSITGGSYNEQFF.